This TCR beta chain was profiled in a study of CD8+ T cells in alopecia areata. Whole-study context: Treatment comprised oral tofacitinib, 5 to 10 mg twice daily, in treated patients.

Details on this clone: Its antigen is currently unknown.

Following RNA extraction, reverse transcription yielded cDNA that acted as the sequencing template. Clones were sequenced by immunoSEQ multiplex PCR, and TCRdb holds only the in-frame ones, with some missing. The sample yields some 150,000 clones, 50% to 75% seen once. Between the trimmed V and J ends, which lost 0 bases and 0 bases, there was a span of 10 bases. The CDR3 consists of 16 residues. Germline V gene sequence: CDR1 SGDLS, CDR2 YYNGEE. The treatment denotes: oral pan-JAK inhibitor, 5-10 mg twice daily. Overall study findings and caveats: Higher clonality than in normal scalp was seen in lesional scalp, especially alopecia totalis/universalis. The study also sequences resident alphabeta T cells of normal skin in scalp samples. Scalp clonality decreased significantly with tofacitinib, and so did expanded CD8+ clones among the top 100.

This sequence joins TRBV9 and TRBJ2-1; D is uncertain. The sequences come from CD4+ T cells sorted from blood, collected at approximately week 56, from a patient treated with tofacitinib. This clonotype originated in a human donor with alopecia areata. CDR3 in amino acids: CASSVEVLGSYNEQFF. CDR3 bases: TGTGCCAGCAGCGTAGAGGTCCTGGGCTCCTACAATGAGCAGTTCTTC.